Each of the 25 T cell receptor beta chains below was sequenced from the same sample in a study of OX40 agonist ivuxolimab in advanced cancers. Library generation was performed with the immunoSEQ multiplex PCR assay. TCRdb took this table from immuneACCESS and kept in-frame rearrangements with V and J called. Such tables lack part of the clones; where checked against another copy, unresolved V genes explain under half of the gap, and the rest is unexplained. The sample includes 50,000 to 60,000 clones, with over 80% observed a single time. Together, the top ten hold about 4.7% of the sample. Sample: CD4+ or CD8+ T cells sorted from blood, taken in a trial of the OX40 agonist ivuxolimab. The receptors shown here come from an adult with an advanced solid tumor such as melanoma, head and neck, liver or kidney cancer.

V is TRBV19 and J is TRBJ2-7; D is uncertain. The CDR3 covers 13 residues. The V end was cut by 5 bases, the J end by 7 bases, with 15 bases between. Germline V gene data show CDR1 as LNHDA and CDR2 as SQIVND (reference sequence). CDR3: CASSPEIRREQYF. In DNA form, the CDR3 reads TGTGCCAGTAGTCCAGAGATCCGGAGAGAGCAGTACTTC.

CDR3 in DNA: TGTGCCAGCAGCTTACCCGCAGGGGCCTCCCGCGGGGAGCTGTTTTTT. It encodes CASSLPAGASRGELFF. The V and J genes are TRBV13 and TRBJ2-2; a possible D gene is TRBD1 (6 bases). This CDR3 is built from 16 residues. V lost 2 bases and J 7 bases, leaving 17 bases between the germline ends. Germline V gene data show CDR1 as PRHDT and CDR2 as FYEKMQ (reference sequence).

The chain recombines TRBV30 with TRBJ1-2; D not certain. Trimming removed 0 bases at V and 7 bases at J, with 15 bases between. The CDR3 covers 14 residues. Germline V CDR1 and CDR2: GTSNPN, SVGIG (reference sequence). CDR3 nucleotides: TGTGCCTGGAGTGTATTCCCCGGGAGAGGTGGCTACACCTTC. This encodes CAWSVFPGRGGYTF.

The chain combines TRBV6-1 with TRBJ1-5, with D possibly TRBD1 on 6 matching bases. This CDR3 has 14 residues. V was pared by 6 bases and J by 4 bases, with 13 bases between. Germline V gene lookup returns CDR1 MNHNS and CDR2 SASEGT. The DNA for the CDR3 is TGTGCCAGCAGCTACAGGGTAGGGAATCAGCCCCAGCATTTT. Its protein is CASSYRVGNQPQHF.

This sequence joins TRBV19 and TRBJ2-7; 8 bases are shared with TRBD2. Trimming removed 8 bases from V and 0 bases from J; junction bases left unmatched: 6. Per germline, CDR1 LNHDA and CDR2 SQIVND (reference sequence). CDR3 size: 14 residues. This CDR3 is CASDSGGDSYEQYF. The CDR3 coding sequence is TGTGCCAGTGACTCGGGGGGGGACTCCTACGAGCAGTACTTC.

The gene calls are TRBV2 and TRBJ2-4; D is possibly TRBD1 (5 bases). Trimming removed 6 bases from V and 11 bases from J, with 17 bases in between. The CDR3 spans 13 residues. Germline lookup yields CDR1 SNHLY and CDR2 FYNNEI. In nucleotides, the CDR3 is TGTGCCAGCAGGCCTGACAGTCGAAGCGTTCAGTACTTC. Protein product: CASRPDSRSVQYF.

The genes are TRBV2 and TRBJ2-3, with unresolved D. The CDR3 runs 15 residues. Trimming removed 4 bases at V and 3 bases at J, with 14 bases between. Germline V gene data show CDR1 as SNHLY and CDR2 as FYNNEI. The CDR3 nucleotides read TGTGCCAGCAGTGGAGTCAGGTTTTTGACAGATACGCAGTATTTT. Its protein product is CASSGVRFLTDTQYF. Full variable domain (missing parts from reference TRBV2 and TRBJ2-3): EPEVTQTPSHQVTQMGQEVILRCVPISNHLYFYWYRQILGQKVEFLVSFYNNEISEKSEIFDDQFSVERPDGSNFTLKIRSTKLEDSAMYFCASSGVRFLTDTQYFGPGTRLTVL.

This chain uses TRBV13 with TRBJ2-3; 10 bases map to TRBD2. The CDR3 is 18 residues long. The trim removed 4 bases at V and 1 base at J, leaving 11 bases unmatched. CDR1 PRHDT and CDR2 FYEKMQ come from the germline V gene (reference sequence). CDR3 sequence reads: CASSSSGGTMRGTDTQYF. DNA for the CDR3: TGTGCCAGCAGCTCTAGCGGGGGCACAATGAGGGGCACAGATACGCAGTATTTT. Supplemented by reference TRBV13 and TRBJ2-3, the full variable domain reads AAGVIQSPRHLIKEKRETATLKCYPIPRHDTVYWYQQGPGQDPQFLISFYEKMQSDKGSIPDRFSAQQFSDYHSELNMSSLELGDSALYFCASSSSGGTMRGTDTQYFGPGTRLTVL.

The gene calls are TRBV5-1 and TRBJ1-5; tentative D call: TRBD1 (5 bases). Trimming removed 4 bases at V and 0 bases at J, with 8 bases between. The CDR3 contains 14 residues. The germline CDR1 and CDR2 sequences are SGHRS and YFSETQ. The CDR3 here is CASSRDGSNQPQHF. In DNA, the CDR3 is TGCGCCAGCAGCAGGGACGGTAGCAATCAGCCCCAGCATTTT.

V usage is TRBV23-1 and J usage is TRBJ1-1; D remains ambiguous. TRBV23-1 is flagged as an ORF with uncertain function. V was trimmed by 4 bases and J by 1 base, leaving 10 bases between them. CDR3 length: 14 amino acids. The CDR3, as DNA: TGCGCCAGCAGTCCCCTGACGGAGAACACTGAAGCTTTCTTT. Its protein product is CASSPLTENTEAFF.

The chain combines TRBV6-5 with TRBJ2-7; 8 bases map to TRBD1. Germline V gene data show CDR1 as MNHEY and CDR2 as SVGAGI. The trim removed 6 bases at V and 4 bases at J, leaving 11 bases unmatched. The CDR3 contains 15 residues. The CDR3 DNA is TGTGCCAGCAGCAAAGACAGGGGCCAAAATTACGAGCAGTACTTC. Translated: CASSKDRGQNYEQYF.

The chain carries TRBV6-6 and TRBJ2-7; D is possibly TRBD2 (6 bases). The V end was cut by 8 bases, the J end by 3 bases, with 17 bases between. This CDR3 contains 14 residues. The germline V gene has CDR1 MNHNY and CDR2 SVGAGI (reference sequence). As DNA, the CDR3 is TGTGCCAGCTTTGGTCGGGAGTCGAGCTACGAGCAGTACTTC. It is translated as CASFGRESSYEQYF.

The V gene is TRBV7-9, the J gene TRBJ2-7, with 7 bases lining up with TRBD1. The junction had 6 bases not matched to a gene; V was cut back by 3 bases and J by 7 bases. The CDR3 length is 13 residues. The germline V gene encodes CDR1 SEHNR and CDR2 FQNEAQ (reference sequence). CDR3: CASSLTGPSEQYF. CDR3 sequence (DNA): TGTGCCAGCAGCTTGACAGGGCCTTCGGAGCAGTACTTC.

The CDR3 region is CASSIDPGGGARNTGELFF. In DNA form, the CDR3 reads TGTGCCAGTAGTATAGATCCAGGCGGGGGGGCCCGGAACACCGGGGAGCTGTTTTTT. This chain links TRBV19 with TRBJ2-2; 9 bases are a match to TRBD2. J lost 1 base, V lost 0 bases, and 9 bases had no gene match. The germline gives CDR1 LNHDA, CDR2 SQIVND (reference sequence). This CDR3 spans 19 amino acids.

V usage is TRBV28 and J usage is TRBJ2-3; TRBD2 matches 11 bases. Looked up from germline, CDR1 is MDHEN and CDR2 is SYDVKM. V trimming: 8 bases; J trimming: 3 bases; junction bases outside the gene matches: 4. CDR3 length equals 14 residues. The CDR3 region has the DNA TGTGCCAGCGAAACTAGCGGGGGAACAGATACGCAGTATTTT. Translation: CASETSGGTDTQYF.

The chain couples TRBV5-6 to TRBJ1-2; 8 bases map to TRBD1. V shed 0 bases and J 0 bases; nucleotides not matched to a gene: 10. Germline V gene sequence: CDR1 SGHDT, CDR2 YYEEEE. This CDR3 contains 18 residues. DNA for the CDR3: TGTGCCAGCAGCTTGGTGTCCGGGACAGGAGACACTAACTATGGCTACACCTTC. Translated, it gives CASSLVSGTGDTNYGYTF.

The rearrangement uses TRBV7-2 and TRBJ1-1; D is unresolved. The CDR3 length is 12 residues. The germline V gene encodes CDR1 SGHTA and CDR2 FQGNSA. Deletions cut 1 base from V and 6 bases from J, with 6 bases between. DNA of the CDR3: TGTGCCAGCAGCTTAGGGTGGTCTGAAGCTTTCTTT. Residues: CASSLGWSEAFF.

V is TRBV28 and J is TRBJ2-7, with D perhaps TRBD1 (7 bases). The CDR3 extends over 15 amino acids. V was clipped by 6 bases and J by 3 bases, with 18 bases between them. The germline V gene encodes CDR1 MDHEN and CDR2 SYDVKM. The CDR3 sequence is CASRSPGGHLYEQYF. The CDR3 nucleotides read TGTGCCAGCAGGAGCCCAGGGGGGCATCTCTACGAGCAGTACTTC.

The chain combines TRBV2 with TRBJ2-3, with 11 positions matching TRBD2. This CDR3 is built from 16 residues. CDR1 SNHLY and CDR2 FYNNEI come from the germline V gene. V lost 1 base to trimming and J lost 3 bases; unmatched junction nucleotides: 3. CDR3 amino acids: CASSEGTSGQTDTQYF. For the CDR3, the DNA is TGTGCCAGCAGTGAAGGGACTAGCGGGCAAACAGATACGCAGTATTTT. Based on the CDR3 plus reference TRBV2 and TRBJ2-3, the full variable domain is EPEVTQTPSHQVTQMGQEVILRCVPISNHLYFYWYRQILGQKVEFLVSFYNNEISEKSEIFDDQFSVERPDGSNFTLKIRSTKLEDSAMYFCASSEGTSGQTDTQYFGPGTRLTVL.

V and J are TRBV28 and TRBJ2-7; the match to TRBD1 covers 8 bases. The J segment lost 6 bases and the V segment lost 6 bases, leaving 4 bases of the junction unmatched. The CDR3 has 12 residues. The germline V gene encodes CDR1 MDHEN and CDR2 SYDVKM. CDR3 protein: CASSPDRGEQYF. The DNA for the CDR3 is TGTGCCAGCAGCCCCGACAGGGGCGAGCAGTACTTC.

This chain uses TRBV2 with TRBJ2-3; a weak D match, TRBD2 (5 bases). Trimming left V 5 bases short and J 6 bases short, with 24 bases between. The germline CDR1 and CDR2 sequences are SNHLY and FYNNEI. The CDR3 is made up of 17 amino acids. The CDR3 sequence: CASSTRDTRHPFDTQYF. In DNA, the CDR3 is TGTGCCAGCAGTACTAGAGACACTAGACACCCGTTTGATACGCAGTATTTT.

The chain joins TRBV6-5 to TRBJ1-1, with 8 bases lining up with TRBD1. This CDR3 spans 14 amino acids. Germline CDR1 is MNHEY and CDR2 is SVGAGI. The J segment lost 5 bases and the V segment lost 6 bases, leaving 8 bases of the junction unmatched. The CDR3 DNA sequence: TGTGCCAGCAGCTGGACAGGGTTGGTTACTGAAGCTTTCTTT. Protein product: CASSWTGLVTEAFF.

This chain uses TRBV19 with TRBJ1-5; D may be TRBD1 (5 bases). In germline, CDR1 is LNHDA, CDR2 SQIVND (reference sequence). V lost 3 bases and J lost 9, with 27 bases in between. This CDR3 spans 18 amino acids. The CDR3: CASSIHPGTHLAGWPQHF. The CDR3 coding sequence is TGTGCCAGTAGTATCCACCCGGGGACTCACCTGGCGGGGTGGCCCCAGCATTTT.

The CDR3 coding sequence is TGTGCCAGCAGTACGGGACAGGGGTTCAAAAACATTCAGTACTTC. Translation: CASSTGQGFKNIQYF. The chain is built from TRBV6-5 and TRBJ2-4; 10 nucleotides align to TRBD1. The CDR3 is made up of 15 amino acids. Germline CDR1 MNHEY, CDR2 SVGAGI. After removal of 5 bases from V and 3 bases from J, the junction contained 4 bases not matched to a gene.

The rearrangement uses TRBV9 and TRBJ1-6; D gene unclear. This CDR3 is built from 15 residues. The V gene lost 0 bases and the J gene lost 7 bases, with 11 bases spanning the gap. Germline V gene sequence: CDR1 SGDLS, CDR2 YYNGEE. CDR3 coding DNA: TGTGCCAGCAGCGTAGTGGGTCATGGGAATTCACCCCTCCACTTT. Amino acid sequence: CASSVVGHGNSPLHF.